The 20 T cell receptor beta chains below were found in one sample sequenced in a study of early T cells in non-severe SARS-CoV-2 infection. TCRdb re-derived calls from the 5' RACE reads in MiXCR, one entry per CDR3 protein. The table has under 70,000 distinct CDR3 sequences, 11% seen once. The source material was whole blood. All receptors derive from an adult who was a healthcare worker with PCR-confirmed SARS-CoV-2 infection or an uninfected control (not recorded which).

This clonotype was detected only a few times. The chain is built from TRBV28 and TRBJ2-7; TRBD1 matches 11 bases. J was trimmed by 8 bases and V by 6 bases; bases with no gene match: 12. The CDR3 sequence is 15 residues long. Germline values: CDR1 MDHEN, CDR2 SYDVKM. The CDR3: CASSLPGQGGFKQYF. CDR3 in DNA: TGTGCCAGCAGCCTGCCGGGACAGGGGGGGTTTAAGCAGTACTTC.

This clonotype was seen repeatedly, ten times or more. The DNA for the CDR3 is TGTGCCAGCAGCGTAGAGGGTACCCCCGGGGAGCTGTTTTTT. This sequence encodes CASSVEGTPGELFF. This rearrangement joins TRBV9 to TRBJ2-2; D call uncertain. This CDR3 has 14 amino acids. Trimming took off 0 bases at V and 6 bases at J, with 9 bases between the two ends. Germline lookup yields CDR1 SGDLS and CDR2 YYNGEE. The full variable domain, its missing parts supplied by reference TRBV9 and TRBJ2-2, is DSGVTQTPKHLITATGQRVTLRCSPRSGDLSVYWYQQSLDQGLQFLIQYYNGEERAKGNILERFSAQQFPDLHSELNLSSLELGDSALYFCASSVEGTPGELFFGEGSRLTVL.

Only a few counts were recorded for this clonotype. The chain is built from TRBV3-1 and TRBJ2-3; D is ambiguous. The germline gives CDR1 LGHDT, CDR2 YNNKEL (reference sequence). The V end lost 4 bases, the J end lost 5 bases, and 16 bases lay between the germline ends. The CDR3 spans 15 residues. The DNA of the CDR3 is TGTGCCAGCAGCCCAGGTTGGACGTCAGGAGATACGCAGTATTTT. Protein product: CASSPGWTSGDTQYF.

The genes are TRBV2 and TRBJ2-1; TRBD1 aligns across 9 bases. The J segment lost 7 bases and the V segment lost 5 bases, leaving 6 bases of the junction unmatched. The germline V gene encodes CDR1 SNHLY and CDR2 FYNNEI. The CDR3 length is 14 residues. Here the CDR3 DNA reads TGTGCCAGCAGTAGCCGGGACAGGGTGAATGAGCAGTTCTTC. This gives the protein CASSSRDRVNEQFF.

This clonotype has only a few counts. V gene TRBV19 combines with J gene TRBJ2-7, with 8 bases identical to TRBD2. Trimming took 5 bases from V and 0 from J; bases not matched to a gene: 3. Germline V lookup: CDR1 LNHDA, CDR2 SQIVND (reference sequence). This CDR3 is 14 amino acids long. As DNA, the CDR3 is TGTGCCAGTAGTCATGCGGGGGGCTCCTACGAGCAGTACTTC. Amino acid sequence: CASSHAGGSYEQYF.

This clonotype was picked up many times. The chain joins TRBV7-9 to TRBJ2-7; TRBD2 aligns across 8 bases. Germline V gives CDR1 SEHNR, CDR2 FQNEAQ (reference sequence). V trimming: 8 bases; J trimming: 5 bases; junction bases outside the gene matches: 5. CDR3 length: 12 amino acids. CDR3: CASGGRTNEQYF. DNA of the CDR3: TGTGCCAGCGGCGGGAGGACCAACGAGCAGTACTTC.

The table lists this clonotype with a few counts. The chain has TRBV6-5 and TRBJ1-2; 8 positions agree with TRBD1. The V and J ends lost 4 bases and 2 bases, in that order; junction bases with no gene match: 6. CDR3 length equals 15 residues. Germline CDR1 is MNHEY and CDR2 is SVGAGI. The CDR3 protein is CASSFRGTGNYGYTF. The CDR3 DNA follows: TGTGCCAGCAGTTTTCGTGGGACAGGCAACTATGGCTACACCTTC.

This clonotype was counted at least ten times. The chain is built from TRBV30 and TRBJ2-7; 12 bases line up with TRBD1. In germline, CDR1 is GTSNPN, CDR2 SVGIG (reference sequence). V was clipped by 0 bases and J by 4 bases; unmatched bases: 7. The CDR3 runs 16 residues. In DNA, the CDR3 is TGTGCCTGGAGTGTGTTGGGGACAGGGGGCTGGTACGAGCAGTACTTC. Protein: CAWSVLGTGGWYEQYF.

This clonotype was recorded at least ten times. The V gene is TRBV5-6, the J gene TRBJ1-2, with 7 bases matching TRBD1. Germline CDR1 is SGHDT and CDR2 is YYEEEE. The CDR3 extends over 13 amino acids. The V and J ends lost 4 bases and 3 bases, in that order; junction bases with no gene match: 3. CDR3 loop: CASSDTGDYGYTF. In DNA, the CDR3 is TGTGCCAGCAGCGACACAGGGGACTATGGCTACACCTTC. Full variable domain (rest looked up from reference TRBV5-6 and TRBJ1-2): DAGVTQSPTHLIKTRGQQVTLRCSPKSGHDTVSWYQQALGQGPQFIFQYYEEEERQRGNFPDRFSGHQFPNYSSELNVNALLLGDSALYLCASSDTGDYGYTFGSGTRLTVV.

This clonotype appeared a few times. This CDR3 is CASSLGTPYEQYF. For the CDR3, the DNA is TGTGCCAGTAGTCTCGGGACACCCTACGAGCAGTACTTC. The rearrangement joins TRBV19 to TRBJ2-7; tentatively, D is TRBD1 (6 bases). Looked up from germline, CDR1 is LNHDA and CDR2 is SQIVND (reference sequence). The length of the CDR3 is 13 residues. V was cut by 5 bases and J by 2 bases, with 10 bases left in between.

This clonotype has at least ten counts. V gene TRBV28 combines with J gene TRBJ2-1, with 11 bases fitting TRBD1. The CDR3 covers 16 residues. With 3 bases clipped from V and 5 bases from J, the junction kept 6 bases outside the gene matches. Germline-derived CDR1 and CDR2 are MDHEN and SYDVKM. The chain's CDR3 is CASSFPRGQGDNEQFF. In nucleotides, the CDR3 is TGTGCCAGCAGTTTCCCTAGGGGACAGGGGGACAATGAGCAGTTCTTC.

J is TRBJ2-7 and V is TRBV21-1. TRBV21-1 is marked as a pseudogene. The CDR3 sequence is 11 residues long. The CDR3 loop is CASSKGHEQYF. CDR3 DNA: TGTGCCAGCAGCAAGGGTCACGAGCAGTACTTC.

In regard to this clonotype: This may come from a read error, since a much larger clone is one base off. This sequence joins TRBV5-4 and TRBJ1-2; D might be TRBD1 (6 bases). This CDR3 spans 13 amino acids. In germline, CDR1 is SGHNT, CDR2 YYREEE (reference sequence). CDR3 sequence: CACSLQGSPSYTF. The CDR3 coding sequence is TGTGCCTGCAGCTTACAGGGAAGCCCCTCCTACACCTTC.

This clonotype showed up many times. The V and J genes are TRBV18 and TRBJ1-5; tentative D call: TRBD1 (5 bases). Germline assignment: CDR1 KGHSH and CDR2 LQKENI. Trimming took off 5 bases at V and 5 bases at J, with 10 bases between the two ends. The CDR3 is 13 residues long. The CDR3 DNA reads as TGTGCCAGCTCAGTCGGGACGGATCAGCCCCAGCATTTT. Amino acids: CASSVGTDQPQHF.

The chain uses TRBV28 and TRBJ2-3; 8 bases are shared with TRBD2. J gave up 5 bases and V 7 bases, and 8 bases lay outside the gene matches. The CDR3 has 14 amino acids. Germline CDR1 reads MDHEN; CDR2 reads SYDVKM. CDR3 in amino acids: CASNKAGAVDTQYF. DNA for the CDR3: TGTGCCAGCAACAAAGCGGGAGCGGTAGATACGCAGTATTTT.

Details on this clonotype: Given a much more abundant clone one base away, this may be a read error. V is TRBV11-3 and J is TRBJ1-1, with TRBD1 matching over 7 bases. Germline CDR1 reads SGHNT; CDR2 reads YENEEA. This CDR3 has 13 amino acids. The CDR3 region is CTSRGQTNTEAFF. In DNA form, the CDR3 reads TGTACCAGCCGGGGACAGACGAACACTGAAGCTTTCTTT.

This chain links TRBV10-3 with TRBJ2-7; TRBD2 matches 11 bases. Germline V gene sequence: CDR1 ENHRY, CDR2 SYGVKD. V was pared by 2 bases and J by 6 bases, with 6 bases of the junction left unmatched. The CDR3 has 15 residues. The CDR3 sequence is CAISEDSGRAVEQYF. Written as DNA, the CDR3 is TGTGCCATCAGTGAGGATAGCGGGAGGGCCGTCGAGCAGTACTTC.

This clonotype was counted at least ten times. The V gene is TRBV11-2, the J gene TRBJ2-3; 9 bases align to TRBD2. The CDR3 contains 16 residues. The junction had 9 bases not matched to a gene; V was cut back by 4 bases and J by 4 bases. The germline gives CDR1 SGHAT, CDR2 FQNNGV. CDR3 coding DNA: TGTGCCAGCAGCTCCCGGGTAGCGGGGGCCTCAGATACGCAGTATTTT. This codes for CASSSRVAGASDTQYF.

This chain links TRBV11-2 with TRBJ2-5; the D call may be TRBD1 or TRBD2 (6 bases each). The length of the CDR3 is 16 residues. Germline V gives CDR1 SGHAT, CDR2 FQNNGV. V lost 6 bases to trimming and J lost 1 base, with 18 bases between them. The CDR3 protein is CASRHWGRGLQETQYF. For the CDR3, the DNA is TGTGCCAGCAGACACTGGGGGCGGGGCCTCCAAGAGACCCAGTACTTC.

The rearrangement links TRBV2 to TRBJ2-1; TRBD2 matches 10 bases. The CDR3 is 15 amino acids. Germline V gene lookup returns CDR1 SNHLY and CDR2 FYNNEI. Trimming cost V 4 bases and J 7 bases; bases outside gene matches: 7. The CDR3 reads CASSGGASGSNEQFF. Here the CDR3 DNA reads TGTGCCAGCAGTGGAGGCGCTAGCGGGAGTAATGAGCAGTTCTTC.